Each of the 13 T cell receptor beta chains below was sequenced from the same sample in a study of cytomegalovirus exposure and HLA in healthy donors. In the PCR, 60 Vbeta and 13 Jbeta primers were used. This table comes from immunoSEQ multiplex PCR, and its TCRdb copy is limited to in-frame clones, with some not included. Of 150,000 to 200,000 clones in the sample, about 77% were seen once. Sequenced input: PBMCs. The origin of the receptors is a man aged 18 to 30 in good health and CMV-seropositive.

The chain is built from TRBV4-3 and TRBJ1-5; no clear D gene. V gave up 0 bases and J gave up 9 bases, with 12 bases separating them. This CDR3 has 14 residues. Germline V gives CDR1 LGHNA, CDR2 YSLEER. CDR3 in amino acids: CASSQDIAVRPQHF. CDR3 sequence (DNA): TGCGCCAGCAGCCAAGATATAGCCGTACGGCCCCAGCATTTT.

The chain uses TRBV4-2 and TRBJ1-3; a possible D gene is TRBD1 (5 bases). Trimming removed 4 bases from V and 0 bases from J, with 10 bases in between. From germline, CDR1 is LGHNA and CDR2 YNFKEQ. The length of the CDR3 is 15 residues. The CDR3 protein is CASSLSRASGNTIYF. CDR3 coding DNA: TGTGCCAGCAGCCTCTCCAGGGCCTCTGGAAACACCATATATTTT.

This clone was found once. The V and J genes are TRBV10-3 and TRBJ2-7, with D possibly matching TRBD2 (5 bases). Deletions cut 4 bases from V and 1 base from J, with 8 bases between. Germline V gene sequence: CDR1 ENHRY, CDR2 SYGVKD. This CDR3 region has 13 residues. The CDR3: CAISAGGSYEQYF. DNA for the CDR3: TGTGCCATCAGTGCCGGAGGATCCTACGAGCAGTACTTC.

The chain employs TRBV7-9 and TRBJ1-5; TRBD1 agrees at 7 bases. With 6 bases clipped from V and 5 bases from J, the junction kept 4 bases outside the gene matches. The germline V gene encodes CDR1 SEHNR and CDR2 FQNEAQ (reference sequence). There are 13 residues in the CDR3. The CDR3 region has the DNA TGTGCCAGCAGTCCTACAGGGGATCAGCCCCAGCATTTT. This encodes CASSPTGDQPQHF.

The CDR3 spells CASSLALGGDEQFF. The DNA of the CDR3 is TGCGCCAGCAGCTTGGCCCTTGGGGGCGATGAGCAGTTCTTC. The chain has TRBV5-1 and TRBJ2-1; perhaps TRBD1 as D (6 bases). The germline V gene has CDR1 SGHRS and CDR2 YFSETQ. V was clipped by 0 bases and J by 8 bases, with 12 bases between them. The CDR3 totals 14 residues.

V usage is TRBV21-1 and J usage is TRBJ2-7; the D call in the table, TRBD2, was not verified against the DNA. TRBV21-1 is a documented pseudogene. The CDR3 is 16 residues long. CDR3: CASSKGLGTETYEQYF. The CDR3 region has the DNA TGTGCCAGCAGCAAAGGCCTAGGGACTGAGACCTACGAGCAGTACTTC.

Only a few counts were recorded for this clone. CDR3 amino acids: CASSQGTPSYEQYF. As DNA, the CDR3 is TGTGCCAGCAGCCAAGGGACACCCTCCTACGAGCAGTACTTC. The V and J genes are TRBV5-5 and TRBJ2-7, with D perhaps matching TRBD1 (6 bases). The CDR3 is made up of 14 amino acids. Trimming cost V 4 bases and J 0 bases, with 11 bases left between them. The V gene's germline CDR1 is SGHKS and CDR2 YYEKEE (reference sequence). Combining the CDR3 with reference TRBV5-5 and TRBJ2-7 gives the whole variable domain DAGVTQSPTHLIKTRGQQVTLRCSPISGHKSVSWYQQVLGQGPQFIFQYYEKEERGRGNFPDRFSARQFPNYSSELNVNALLLGDSALYLCASSQGTPSYEQYFGPGTRLTVT.

V usage is TRBV28 and J usage is TRBJ2-1; D gene ambiguous. V was trimmed by 3 bases and J by 4 bases, leaving 10 bases between them. The germline CDR1 and CDR2 sequences are MDHEN and SYDVKM. The CDR3 covers 14 residues. CDR3 loop: CASSFASEYNEQFF. DNA of the CDR3: TGTGCCAGCAGTTTTGCGAGCGAGTACAATGAGCAGTTCTTC.

The chain recombines TRBV19 with TRBJ1-2; TRBD1 might be the D (5 bases). The CDR3 spans 16 residues. CDR1 is LNHDA and CDR2 is SQIVND in the germline V gene (reference sequence). The V end was cut by 5 bases, the J end by 1 base, with 17 bases between. The CDR3 reads CASSLFSQDLNYGYTF. Written as DNA, the CDR3 is TGTGCCAGTAGTCTGTTTTCACAGGACCTTAACTATGGCTACACCTTC.

The chain carries TRBV5-1 and TRBJ1-1, with 7 bases lining up with TRBD1. The ends lost 2 bases at V and 0 bases at J; junction bases unmatched: 10. The CDR3 length is 17 residues. The germline gives CDR1 SGHRS, CDR2 YFSETQ. As DNA, the CDR3 is TGCGCCAGCAGCTTTGCGGGACAGATGTTCATGAACACTGAAGCTTTCTTT. This gives the protein CASSFAGQMFMNTEAFF. Full variable domain (remainder filled in from reference TRBV5-1 and TRBJ1-1): KAGVTQTPRYLIKTRGQQVTLSCSPISGHRSVSWYQQTPGQGLQFLFEYFSETQRNKGNFPGRFSGRQFSNSRSEMNVSTLELGDSALYLCASSFAGQMFMNTEAFFGQGTRLTVV.

This chain links TRBV12-2 with TRBJ1-2. TRBV12-2 is deemed a pseudogene. The CDR3 has 15 residues. The CDR3 loop is CASRFADCLYYGYTF. In DNA form, the CDR3 reads TGTGCAAGTCGCTTCGCCGACTGCCTTTACTATGGCTACACCTTC.

This clone has just a few counts. The CDR3 loop is CASSDPDSPEQYF. Here the CDR3 DNA reads TGTGCCAGCAGTGATCCCGACAGCCCCGAGCAGTACTTC. This sequence joins TRBV2 and TRBJ2-7; TRBD1 is a possible D gene (5 bases). Germline assignment: CDR1 SNHLY and CDR2 FYNNEI. The CDR3 is made up of 13 amino acids. Trimming pared 3 bases from V and 6 bases from J, leaving 12 bases between.

The chain employs TRBV2 and TRBJ1-2, with D unresolved. The CDR3 covers 13 residues. Trimming pared 4 bases from V and 4 bases from J, leaving 10 bases between. CDR1 and CDR2 from the germline V gene are SNHLY and FYNNEI. CDR3 coding DNA: TGTGCCAGCAGTGTCTCGGGGAGCTATGGCTACACCTTC. Encoded protein: CASSVSGSYGYTF.